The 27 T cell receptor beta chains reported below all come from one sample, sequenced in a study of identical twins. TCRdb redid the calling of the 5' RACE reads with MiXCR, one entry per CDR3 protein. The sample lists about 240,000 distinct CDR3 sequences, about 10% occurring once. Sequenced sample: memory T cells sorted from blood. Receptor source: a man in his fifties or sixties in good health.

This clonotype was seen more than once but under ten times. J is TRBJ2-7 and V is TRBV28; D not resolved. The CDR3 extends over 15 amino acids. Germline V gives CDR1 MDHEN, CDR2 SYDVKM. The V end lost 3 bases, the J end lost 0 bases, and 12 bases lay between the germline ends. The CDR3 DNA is TGTGCCAGCAGTTTCTCGCCGTCGAGCTCCTACGAGCAGTACTTC. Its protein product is CASSFSPSSSYEQYF.

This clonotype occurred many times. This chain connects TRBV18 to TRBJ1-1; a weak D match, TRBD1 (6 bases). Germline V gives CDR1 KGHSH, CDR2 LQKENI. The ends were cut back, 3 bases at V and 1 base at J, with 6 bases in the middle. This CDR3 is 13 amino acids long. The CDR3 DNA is TGTGCCAGCTCACCGGGACAGAACACTGAAGCTTTCTTT. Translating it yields CASSPGQNTEAFF.

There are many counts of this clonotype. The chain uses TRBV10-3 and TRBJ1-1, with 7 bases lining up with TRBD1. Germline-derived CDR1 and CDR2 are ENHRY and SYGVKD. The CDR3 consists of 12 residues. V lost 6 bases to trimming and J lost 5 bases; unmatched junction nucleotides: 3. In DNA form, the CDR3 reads TGTGCCATCAGAGGACAGGATACTGAAGCTTTCTTT. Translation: CAIRGQDTEAFF.

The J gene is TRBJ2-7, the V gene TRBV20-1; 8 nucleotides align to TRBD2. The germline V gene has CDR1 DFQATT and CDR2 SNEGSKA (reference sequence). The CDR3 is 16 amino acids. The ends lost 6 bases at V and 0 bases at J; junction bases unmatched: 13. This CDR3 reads CSAGNGEAGASYEQYF. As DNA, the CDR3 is TGCAGTGCCGGGAACGGAGAAGCGGGAGCCTCCTACGAGCAGTACTTC.

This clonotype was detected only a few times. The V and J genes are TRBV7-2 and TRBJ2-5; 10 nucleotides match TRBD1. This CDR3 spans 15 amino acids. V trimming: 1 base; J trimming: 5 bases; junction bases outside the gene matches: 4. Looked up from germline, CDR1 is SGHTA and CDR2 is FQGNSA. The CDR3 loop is CASSLGTGGSETQYF. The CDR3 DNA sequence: TGTGCCAGCAGCTTAGGGACAGGGGGATCGGAGACCCAGTACTTC.

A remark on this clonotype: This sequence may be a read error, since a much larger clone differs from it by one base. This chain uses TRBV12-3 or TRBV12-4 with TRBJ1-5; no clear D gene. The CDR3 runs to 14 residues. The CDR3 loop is CASSLGVGYKPRHF. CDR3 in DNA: TGTGCCAGCAGTTTAGGGGTAGGGTACAAACCCCGGCATTTT.

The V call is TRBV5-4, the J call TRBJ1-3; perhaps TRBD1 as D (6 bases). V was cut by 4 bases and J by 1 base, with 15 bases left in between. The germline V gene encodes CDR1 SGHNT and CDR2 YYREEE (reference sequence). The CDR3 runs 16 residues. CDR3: CASSPGGGRSGNTIYF. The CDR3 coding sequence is TGTGCCAGCAGCCCCGGGGGGGGGCGGTCTGGAAACACCATATATTTT.

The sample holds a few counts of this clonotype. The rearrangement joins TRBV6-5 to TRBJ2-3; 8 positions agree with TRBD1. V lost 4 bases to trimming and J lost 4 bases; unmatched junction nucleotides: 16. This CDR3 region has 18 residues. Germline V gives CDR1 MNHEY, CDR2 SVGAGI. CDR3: CASSFTRQGRNKADTQYF. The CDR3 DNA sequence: TGTGCCAGCAGTTTCACCAGACAGGGGCGAAATAAGGCAGATACGCAGTATTTT.

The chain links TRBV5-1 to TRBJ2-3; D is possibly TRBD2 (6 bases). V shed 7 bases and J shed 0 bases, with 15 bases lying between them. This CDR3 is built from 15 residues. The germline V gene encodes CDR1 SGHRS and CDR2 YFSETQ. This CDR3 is CASCLGGTSTDTQYF. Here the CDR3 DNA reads TGCGCCAGCTGTTTGGGGGGAACTAGCACAGATACGCAGTATTTT.

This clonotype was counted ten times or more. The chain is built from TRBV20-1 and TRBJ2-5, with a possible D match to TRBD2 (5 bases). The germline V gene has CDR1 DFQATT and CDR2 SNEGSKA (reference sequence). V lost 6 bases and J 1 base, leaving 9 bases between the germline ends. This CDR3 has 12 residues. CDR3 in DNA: TGCAGTGCCCACGGGGTCCAAGAGACCCAGTACTTC. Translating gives CSAHGVQETQYF.

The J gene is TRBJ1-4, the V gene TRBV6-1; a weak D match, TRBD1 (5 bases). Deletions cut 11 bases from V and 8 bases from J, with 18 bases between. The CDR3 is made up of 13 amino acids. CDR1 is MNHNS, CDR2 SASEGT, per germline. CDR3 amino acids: CAGAGWALEKLFF. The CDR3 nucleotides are TGTGCCGGGGCCGGGTGGGCTTTGGAAAAACTGTTTTTT.

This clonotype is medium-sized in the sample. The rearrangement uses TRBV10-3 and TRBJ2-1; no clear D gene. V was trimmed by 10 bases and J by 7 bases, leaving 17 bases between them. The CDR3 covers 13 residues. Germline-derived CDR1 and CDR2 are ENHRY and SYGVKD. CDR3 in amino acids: CATRPRQGNEQFF. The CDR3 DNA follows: TGTGCCACTCGCCCACGACAAGGGAATGAGCAGTTCTTC.

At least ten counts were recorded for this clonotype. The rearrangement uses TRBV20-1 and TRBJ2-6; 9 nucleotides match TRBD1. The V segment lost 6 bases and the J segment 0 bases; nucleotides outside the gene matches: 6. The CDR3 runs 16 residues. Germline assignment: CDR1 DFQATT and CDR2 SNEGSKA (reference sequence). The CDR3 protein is CSASTGGSSGANVLTF. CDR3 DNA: TGCAGTGCCTCGACAGGGGGAAGCTCTGGGGCCAACGTCCTGACTTTC.

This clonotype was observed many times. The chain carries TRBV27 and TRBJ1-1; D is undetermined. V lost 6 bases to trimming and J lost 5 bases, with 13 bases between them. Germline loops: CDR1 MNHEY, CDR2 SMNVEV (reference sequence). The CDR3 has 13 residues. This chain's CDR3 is CASSLTEITEAFF. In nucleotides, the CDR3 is TGTGCCAGCAGCCTTACAGAGATTACTGAAGCTTTCTTT.

The CDR3 loop is CASSSFKPGTANTGELFF. In nucleotides, the CDR3 is TGTGCCAGCAGCTCCTTCAAACCCGGGACGGCGAACACCGGGGAGCTGTTTTTT. This rearrangement joins TRBV11-2 to TRBJ2-2; the D gene could be TRBD1 or TRBD2 (5 bases each). Germline V gene sequence: CDR1 SGHAT, CDR2 FQNNGV. CDR3 length equals 18 residues. The V end was cut by 4 bases, the J end by 0 bases, with 18 bases between.

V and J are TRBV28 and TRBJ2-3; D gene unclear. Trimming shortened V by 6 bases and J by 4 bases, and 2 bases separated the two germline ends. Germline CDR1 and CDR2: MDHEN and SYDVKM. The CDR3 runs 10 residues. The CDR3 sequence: CASRADTQYF. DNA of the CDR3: TGTGCCAGCAGAGCAGATACGCAGTATTTT. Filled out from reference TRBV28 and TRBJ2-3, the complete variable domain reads DVKVTQSSRYLVKRTGEKVFLECVQDMDHENMFWYRQDPGLGLRLIYFSYDVKMKEKGDIPEGYSVSREKKERFSLILESASTNQTSMYLCASRADTQYFGPGTRLTVL.

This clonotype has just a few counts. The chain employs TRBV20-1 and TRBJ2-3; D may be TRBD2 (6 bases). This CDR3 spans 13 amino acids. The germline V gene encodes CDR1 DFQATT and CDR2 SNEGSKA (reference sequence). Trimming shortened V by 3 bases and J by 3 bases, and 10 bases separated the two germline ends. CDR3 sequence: CSASGSGTDTQYF. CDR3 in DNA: TGCAGTGCTAGCGGGAGCGGGACAGATACGCAGTATTTT.

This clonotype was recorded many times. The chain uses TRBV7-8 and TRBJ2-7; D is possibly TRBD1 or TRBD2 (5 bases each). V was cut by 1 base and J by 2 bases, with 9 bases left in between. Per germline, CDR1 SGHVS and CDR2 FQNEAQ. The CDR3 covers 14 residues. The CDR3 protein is CASSLGDGPYEQYF. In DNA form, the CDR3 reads TGTGCCAGCAGCTTAGGGGACGGACCCTACGAGCAGTACTTC.

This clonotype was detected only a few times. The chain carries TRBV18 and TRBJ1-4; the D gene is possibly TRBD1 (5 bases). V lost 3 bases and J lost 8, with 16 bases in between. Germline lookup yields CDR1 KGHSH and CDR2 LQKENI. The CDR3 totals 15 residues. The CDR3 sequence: CASSPNQGSEEKLFF. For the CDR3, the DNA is TGTGCCAGCTCACCGAACCAGGGCTCTGAAGAAAAACTGTTTTTT.

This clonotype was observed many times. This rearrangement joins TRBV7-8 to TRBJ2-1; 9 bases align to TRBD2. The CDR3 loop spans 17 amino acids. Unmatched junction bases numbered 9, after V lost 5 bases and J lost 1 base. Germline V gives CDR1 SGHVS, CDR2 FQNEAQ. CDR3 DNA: TGTGCCAGCAGCGGGGCTAGCGGGGCTATTTCCTACAATGAGCAGTTCTTC. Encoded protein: CASSGASGAISYNEQFF.

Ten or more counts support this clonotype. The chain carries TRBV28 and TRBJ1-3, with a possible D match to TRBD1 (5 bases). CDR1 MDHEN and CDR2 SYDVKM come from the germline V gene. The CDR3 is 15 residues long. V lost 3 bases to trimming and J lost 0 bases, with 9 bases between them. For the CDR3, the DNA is TGTGCCAGCAGTTTGGGGGGATCCTCTGGAAACACCATATATTTT. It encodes CASSLGGSSGNTIYF.

The CDR3 region is CASSLAGIGGTGELFF. Written as DNA, the CDR3 is TGTGCCAGCAGCTTAGCGGGTATCGGGGGCACCGGGGAGCTGTTTTTT. The V call is TRBV7-6, the J call TRBJ2-2; tentatively, D is TRBD2 (6 bases). V was pared by 0 bases and J by 4 bases, with 12 bases between. CDR3 length: 16 residues. Germline loops: CDR1 SGHVS, CDR2 FNYEAQ. The variable domain in full, completed from reference TRBV7-6 and TRBJ2-2, reads GAGVSQSPRYKVTKRGQDVALRCDPISGHVSLYWYRQALGQGPEFLTYFNYEAQQDKSGLPNDRFSAERPEGSISTLTIQRTEQRDSAMYRCASSLAGIGGTGELFFGEGSRLTVL.

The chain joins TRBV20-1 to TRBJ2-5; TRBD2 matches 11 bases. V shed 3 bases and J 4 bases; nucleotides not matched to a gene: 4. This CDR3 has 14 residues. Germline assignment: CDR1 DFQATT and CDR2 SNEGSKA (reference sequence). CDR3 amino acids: CSASPSGRRETQYF. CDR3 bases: TGCAGTGCTAGTCCTAGCGGGAGGAGAGAGACCCAGTACTTC.

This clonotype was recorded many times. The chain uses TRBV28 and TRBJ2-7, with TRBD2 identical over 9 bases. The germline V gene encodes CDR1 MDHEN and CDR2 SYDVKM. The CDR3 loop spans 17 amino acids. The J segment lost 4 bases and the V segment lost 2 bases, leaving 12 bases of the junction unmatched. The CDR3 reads CASSLPEIAGDDYEQYF. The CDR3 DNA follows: TGTGCCAGCAGTTTACCCGAGATAGCGGGAGATGATTACGAGCAGTACTTC.

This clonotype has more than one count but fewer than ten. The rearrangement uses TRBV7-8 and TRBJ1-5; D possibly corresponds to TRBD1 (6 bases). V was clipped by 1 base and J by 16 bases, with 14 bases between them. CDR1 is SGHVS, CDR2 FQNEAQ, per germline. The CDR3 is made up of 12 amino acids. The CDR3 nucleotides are TGTGCCAGCAGCTTAGTTGGGGGGCGTACCCATTTT. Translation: CASSLVGGRTHF.

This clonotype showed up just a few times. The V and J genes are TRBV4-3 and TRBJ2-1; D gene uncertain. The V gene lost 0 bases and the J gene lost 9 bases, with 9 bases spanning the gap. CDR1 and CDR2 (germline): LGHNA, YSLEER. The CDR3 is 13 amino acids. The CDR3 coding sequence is TGCGCCAGCAGCCAAGACCCGAGTGGTGAGCAGTTCTTC. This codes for CASSQDPSGEQFF.

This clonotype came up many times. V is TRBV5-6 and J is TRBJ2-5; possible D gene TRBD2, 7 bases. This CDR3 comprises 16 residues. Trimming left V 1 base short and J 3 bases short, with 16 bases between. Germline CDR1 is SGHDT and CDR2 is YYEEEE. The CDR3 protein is CASSLLMGGGKETQYF. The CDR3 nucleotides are TGTGCCAGCAGCTTGTTGATGGGCGGGGGCAAAGAGACCCAGTACTTC.